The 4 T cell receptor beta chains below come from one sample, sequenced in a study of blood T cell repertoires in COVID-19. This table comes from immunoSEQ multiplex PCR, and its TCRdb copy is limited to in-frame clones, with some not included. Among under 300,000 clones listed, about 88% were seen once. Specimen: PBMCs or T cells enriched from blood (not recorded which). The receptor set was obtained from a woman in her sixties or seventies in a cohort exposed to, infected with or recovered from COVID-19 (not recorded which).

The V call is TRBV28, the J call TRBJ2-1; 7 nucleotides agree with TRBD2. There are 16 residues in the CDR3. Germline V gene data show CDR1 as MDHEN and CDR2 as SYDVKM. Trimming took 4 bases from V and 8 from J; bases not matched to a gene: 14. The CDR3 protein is CASSWPTSSPGDEQFF. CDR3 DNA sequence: TGTGCCAGCAGTTGGCCGACTAGCTCTCCGGGGGATGAGCAGTTCTTC. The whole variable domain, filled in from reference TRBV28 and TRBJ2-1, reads DVKVTQSSRYLVKRTGEKVFLECVQDMDHENMFWYRQDPGLGLRLIYFSYDVKMKEKGDIPEGYSVSREKKERFSLILESASTNQTSMYLCASSWPTSSPGDEQFFGPGTRLTVL.

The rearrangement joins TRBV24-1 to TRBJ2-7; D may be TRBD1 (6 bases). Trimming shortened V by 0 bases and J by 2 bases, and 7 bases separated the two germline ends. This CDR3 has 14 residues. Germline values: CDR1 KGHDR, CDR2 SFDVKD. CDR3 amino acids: CATSDLGQPYEQYF. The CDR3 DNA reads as TGTGCCACCAGTGATTTGGGACAGCCCTACGAGCAGTACTTC.

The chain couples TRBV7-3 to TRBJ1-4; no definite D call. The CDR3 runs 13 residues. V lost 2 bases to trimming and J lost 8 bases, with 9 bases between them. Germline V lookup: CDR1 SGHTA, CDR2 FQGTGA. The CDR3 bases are TGTGCCAGCAGCTTAGGATACGGGGAAAAACTGTTTTTT. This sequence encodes CASSLGYGEKLFF.

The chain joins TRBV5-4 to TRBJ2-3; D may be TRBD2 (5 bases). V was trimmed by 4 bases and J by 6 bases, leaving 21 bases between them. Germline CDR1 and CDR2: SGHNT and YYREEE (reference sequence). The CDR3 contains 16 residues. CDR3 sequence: CASSLRSGLGIDTQYF. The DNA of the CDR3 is TGTGCCAGCAGCCTGCGATCTGGACTGGGCATCGATACGCAGTATTTT.